These 31 T cell receptor beta chains were sequenced from one sample in a study of shared clonotypes between healthy human individuals. Using immunoSEQ multiplex PCR, the repertoire was profiled, and TCRdb retains in-frame clones only, with some absent. The profile shows 2 million to 3 million clones, approximately 93% of them singletons. Sequencing input: naive CD4+ T cells from PBMCs. Stated subset: CD45RA+ positively selected. These TCRs come from a man between 18 and 29 years old in good health. Some clones in this sample may be carry-over from other donors' samples.

V is TRBV7-2 and J is TRBJ2-1; weak D call: TRBD2 (5 bases). The V end lost 4 bases, the J end lost 7 bases, and 14 bases lay between the germline ends. This CDR3 comprises 14 residues. Germline V gene sequence: CDR1 SGHTA, CDR2 FQGNSA. This chain's CDR3 is CASSSGSYGNEQFF. The DNA for the CDR3 is TGTGCCAGCAGCTCGGGATCCTATGGGAATGAGCAGTTCTTC.

The chain has TRBV28 and TRBJ2-1, with 9 positions matching TRBD2. Germline V lookup: CDR1 MDHEN, CDR2 SYDVKM. CDR3 length equals 16 residues. The junction had 12 bases not matched to a gene; V was cut back by 7 bases and J by 5 bases. CDR3 amino acids: CASTTSAGGPNNEQFF. CDR3 coding DNA: TGTGCCAGCACGACATCAGCGGGAGGTCCTAACAATGAGCAGTTCTTC.

The chain uses TRBV7-2 and TRBJ1-4; no reliable D call. Germline lookup yields CDR1 SGHTA and CDR2 FQGNSA. This CDR3 has 15 residues. Trimming shortened V by 5 bases and J by 8 bases, and 18 bases separated the two germline ends. CDR3 in amino acids: CASSRDRALREKLFF. In nucleotides, the CDR3 is TGTGCCAGCAGCCGCGACCGGGCCCTGAGGGAAAAACTGTTTTTT.

The chain couples TRBV6-5 to TRBJ2-1, with a weak D call TRBD1 (5 bases). The V end was cut by 0 bases, the J end by 5 bases, with 11 bases between. Germline V lookup: CDR1 MNHEY, CDR2 SVGAGI. The CDR3 has 15 amino acids. The CDR3 region is CASSYSRKQDNEQFF. In DNA form, the CDR3 reads TGTGCCAGCAGTTACTCCAGAAAACAGGACAATGAGCAGTTCTTC.

The chain combines TRBV18 with TRBJ2-5; no clear D. The CDR3 loop spans 13 amino acids. Between the trimmed V and J ends, which lost 6 bases and 1 base, there was a span of 9 bases. Germline V CDR1 and CDR2: KGHSH, LQKENI. The CDR3 nucleotides read TGTGCCAGCTCCCTCCTTGCCCAAGAGACCCAGTACTTC. Protein sequence: CASSLLAQETQYF.

Details on this clone: This same CDR3 is encoded by further DNA sequences in the sample. V and J are TRBV9 and TRBJ2-1, with 12 bases matching TRBD2. The germline CDR1 and CDR2 sequences are SGDLS and YYNGEE. J was trimmed by 3 bases and V by 5 bases; bases with no gene match: 3. The CDR3 extends over 15 amino acids. The CDR3 reads CASRPTSGSYNEQFF. Written as DNA, the CDR3 is TGTGCCAGCAGGCCGACTAGCGGGAGCTACAATGAGCAGTTCTTC.

This chain connects TRBV28 to TRBJ1-1; TRBD1 is a possible D gene (6 bases). Between the trimmed V and J ends, which lost 6 bases and 3 bases, there was a span of 14 bases. Germline V CDR1 and CDR2: MDHEN, SYDVKM. CDR3 size: 14 residues. Written as DNA, the CDR3 is TGTGCCAGCAGGGACGGAAGGGGGGACACTGAAGCTTTCTTT. It codes for CASRDGRGDTEAFF. Based on the CDR3 plus reference TRBV28 and TRBJ1-1, the full variable domain is DVKVTQSSRYLVKRTGEKVFLECVQDMDHENMFWYRQDPGLGLRLIYFSYDVKMKEKGDIPEGYSVSREKKERFSLILESASTNQTSMYLCASRDGRGDTEAFFGQGTRLTVV.

CDR3: CASSSAIDLSYGYTF. The DNA of the CDR3 is TGCGCCAGCAGCTCGGCGATTGATCTCAGCTATGGCTACACCTTC. The chain uses TRBV5-1 and TRBJ1-2; no definite D call. The CDR3 is made up of 15 amino acids. Germline values: CDR1 SGHRS, CDR2 YFSETQ. V dropped 3 bases and J dropped 4 bases, with 16 bases sitting between them.

The genes are TRBV25-1 and TRBJ2-7; D gene unclear. V was trimmed by 5 bases and J by 3 bases, leaving 14 bases between them. CDR1 and CDR2 (germline): MGHDK, SYGVNS. The CDR3 has 14 amino acids. The CDR3 region is CASSSPLPVYEQYF. In DNA, the CDR3 is TGTGCCAGCAGTTCCCCCCTGCCAGTCTACGAGCAGTACTTC.

As to this clone: Other DNA sequences in this sample translate to the same CDR3. The chain couples TRBV5-1 to TRBJ2-7, with TRBD2 as a possible D gene (5 bases). Trimming stripped 2 bases from V and 4 bases from J, with 13 bases between. The CDR3 sequence is 14 residues long. Germline V CDR1 and CDR2: SGHRS, YFSETQ. Written as DNA, the CDR3 is TGCGCCAGCAGCTTAGGAAGCGGAACATACGAGCAGTACTTC. Encoded protein: CASSLGSGTYEQYF.

V usage is TRBV6-6 and J usage is TRBJ1-5; TRBD1 matches 7 bases. This CDR3 has 14 amino acids. Germline loops: CDR1 MNHNY, CDR2 SVGAGI (reference sequence). V shed 6 bases and J 5 bases; nucleotides not matched to a gene: 7. The CDR3 nucleotides are TGTGCCAGCAGCGACCGACAGGGAGATCAGCCCCAGCATTTT. It is translated as CASSDRQGDQPQHF.

The chain combines TRBV7-9 with TRBJ2-3, with D maybe TRBD2 (5 bases). This CDR3 spans 14 amino acids. The germline V gene encodes CDR1 SEHNR and CDR2 FQNEAQ (reference sequence). V lost 2 bases to trimming and J lost 10 bases, with 16 bases between them. Written as DNA, the CDR3 is TGTGCCAGCAGCTTACCCGGACTGATAATCGCGCAGTATTTT. Its protein product is CASSLPGLIIAQYF.

This chain joins TRBV5-1 and TRBJ2-7; TRBD2 aligns across 8 bases. Germline CDR1 reads SGHRS; CDR2 reads YFSETQ. The CDR3 extends over 16 amino acids. Unmatched junction bases numbered 10, after V lost 0 bases and J lost 5 bases. The CDR3 coding sequence is TGCGCCAGCAGCTTGGCCCTGGTAGCGGGAAAGAACGAGCAGTACTTC. Encoded protein: CASSLALVAGKNEQYF. Supplemented by reference TRBV5-1 and TRBJ2-7, the full variable domain reads KAGVTQTPRYLIKTRGQQVTLSCSPISGHRSVSWYQQTPGQGLQFLFEYFSETQRNKGNFPGRFSGRQFSNSRSEMNVSTLELGDSALYLCASSLALVAGKNEQYFGPGTRLTVT.

This sequence joins TRBV27 and TRBJ2-7, with 9 bases fitting TRBD2. The germline CDR1 and CDR2 sequences are MNHEY and SMNVEV (reference sequence). V was pared by 4 bases and J by 4 bases, with 14 bases of the junction left unmatched. The CDR3 loop spans 17 amino acids. This CDR3 reads CASSSPHRAAGGYEQYF. The CDR3 coding sequence is TGTGCCAGCAGTTCACCCCACAGGGCGGCGGGGGGGTACGAGCAGTACTTC.

This clone showed up just a few times. V usage is TRBV7-3 and J usage is TRBJ2-1; tentative D call: TRBD2 (5 bases). Looked up from germline, CDR1 is SGHTA and CDR2 is FQGTGA. Between the trimmed V and J ends, which lost 0 bases and 8 bases, there was a span of 14 bases. The CDR3 has 15 amino acids. The CDR3 nucleotides are TGTGCCAGCAGCTTAACCGGAACCTACGGGGATGAGCAGTTCTTC. This translates into CASSLTGTYGDEQFF. Supplemented by reference TRBV7-3 and TRBJ2-1, the full variable domain reads GAGVSQTPSNKVTEKGKYVELRCDPISGHTALYWYRQSLGQGPEFLIYFQGTGAADDSGLPNDRFFAVRPEGSVSTLKIQRTERGDSAVYLCASSLTGTYGDEQFFGPGTRLTVL.

The genes are TRBV11-3 and TRBJ2-2; the D gene is possibly TRBD2 (6 bases). Germline assignment: CDR1 SGHNT and CDR2 YENEEA. V was cut by 4 bases and J by 7 bases, with 16 bases left in between. CDR3 length equals 15 residues. The CDR3 DNA reads as TGTGCCAGCAGCTCCCTTCGGGAGTACGGCGGGGAGCTGTTTTTT. The encoded protein is CASSSLREYGGELFF.

DNA of the CDR3: TGTGCCAGCAGGGACGGACAGCGCGAGCAGTACTTC. As protein: CASRDGQREQYF. The chain employs TRBV28 and TRBJ2-7, with TRBD1 as a possible D gene (6 bases). V shed 6 bases and J shed 6 bases, with 12 bases lying between them. The CDR3 is made up of 12 amino acids. Germline values: CDR1 MDHEN, CDR2 SYDVKM. The entire variable domain, with the rest obtained from reference TRBV28 and TRBJ2-7, is as follows: DVKVTQSSRYLVKRTGEKVFLECVQDMDHENMFWYRQDPGLGLRLIYFSYDVKMKEKGDIPEGYSVSREKKERFSLILESASTNQTSMYLCASRDGQREQYFGPGTRLTVT.

The V call is TRBV4-1, the J call TRBJ2-2; 7 nucleotides line up with TRBD1. The CDR3 has 15 residues. CDR1 is MGHRA and CDR2 is YSYEKL in the germline V gene. V was pared by 1 base and J by 5 bases, with 4 bases of the junction left unmatched. For the CDR3, the DNA is TGCGCCAGCAGCCAAGGACAGGGTTTAACCGGGGAGCTGTTTTTT. Translated: CASSQGQGLTGELFF.

This clone was seen only once. The chain carries TRBV6-5 and TRBJ2-7; 9 bases are shared with TRBD1. The CDR3 has 14 amino acids. With 2 bases clipped from V and 4 bases from J, the junction kept 3 bases outside the gene matches. Per the germline V gene, CDR1 is MNHEY and CDR2 is SVGAGI. The CDR3 nucleotides read TGTGCCAGCAGTTACCGGGACAGGGTGTACGAGCAGTACTTC. It translates to CASSYRDRVYEQYF.

Concerning this clone itself: Other DNA sequences in this sample translate to the same CDR3. The rearrangement links TRBV9 to TRBJ2-2; D remains unclear. V was shortened by 0 bases and J by 8 bases, with 8 bases between the two germline ends. Germline V gene lookup returns CDR1 SGDLS and CDR2 YYNGEE. This CDR3 is 13 amino acids long. In nucleotides, the CDR3 is TGTGCCAGCAGCGTAGTAGTTCCTGGGGAGCTGTTTTTT. The encoded protein is CASSVVVPGELFF.

A word on this clone: The same CDR3 can be traced to other DNA sequences in this sample. V gene TRBV11-2 combines with J gene TRBJ1-1, with D maybe TRBD1 (5 bases). The CDR3 runs 13 residues. Germline V gives CDR1 SGHAT, CDR2 FQNNGV. V lost 5 bases, J lost 4 bases, and 11 bases lay in between. Here the CDR3 DNA reads TGTGCCAGCAGCCCAGACAGAGGCACTGAAGCTTTCTTT. Translated, it gives CASSPDRGTEAFF.

The genes are TRBV18 and TRBJ2-1; possible D gene TRBD1, 6 bases. Trimming removed 1 base from V and 10 bases from J, with 14 bases in between. The germline CDR1 and CDR2 sequences are KGHSH and LQKENI. This CDR3 is built from 14 residues. In nucleotides, the CDR3 is TGTGCCAGCTCACCACTAGACAGGCCATGGGAGCAGTTCTTC. This gives the protein CASSPLDRPWEQFF.

The CDR3 is CASSLGLAGALAKNIQYF. The CDR3 DNA reads TGTGCCAGCAGTCTCGGACTAGCGGGGGCCCTAGCCAAAAACATTCAGTACTTC. This chain uses TRBV28 with TRBJ2-4; 13 bases map to TRBD2. The germline CDR1 and CDR2 sequences are MDHEN and SYDVKM. The CDR3 is 18 residues long. With 5 bases clipped from V and 0 bases from J, the junction kept 7 bases outside the gene matches.

About this clone: Other DNA sequences of this sample code for an identical CDR3. The rearrangement uses TRBV14 and TRBJ2-1; 7 nucleotides line up with TRBD2. The CDR3 spans 13 residues. Germline V CDR1 and CDR2: SGHDN, FVKESK. J lost 8 bases, V lost 0 bases, and 1 base had no gene match. This CDR3 is CASSQDRGDEQFF. The CDR3 region has the DNA TGTGCCAGCAGCCAAGACCGGGGGGATGAGCAGTTCTTC.

The chain is built from TRBV9 and TRBJ2-4, with D perhaps TRBD1 (6 bases). The germline V gene encodes CDR1 SGDLS and CDR2 YYNGEE. V was cut by 2 bases and J by 7 bases, with 13 bases left in between. This CDR3 is 14 amino acids long. CDR3 sequence: CASSVTGQSNIQYF. The CDR3 nucleotides read TGTGCCAGCAGCGTGACGGGACAATCGAACATTCAGTACTTC.

A remark on this clone: The sample carries other DNA sequences with the same CDR3. The chain couples TRBV5-1 to TRBJ2-3; unclear D gene. Germline V CDR1 and CDR2: SGHRS, YFSETQ. Trimming left V 0 bases short and J 2 bases short, with 10 bases between. The CDR3 extends over 15 amino acids. The CDR3 region is CASSLGQVYTDTQYF. CDR3 DNA: TGCGCCAGCAGCTTGGGACAAGTATACACAGATACGCAGTATTTT.

Comment on this clone: Other DNA sequences of this sample code for an identical CDR3. V usage is TRBV2 and J usage is TRBJ1-1; TRBD1 matches at 7 bases. CDR1 and CDR2 (germline): SNHLY, FYNNEI. V dropped 3 bases and J dropped 5; count of bases not matched to a gene: 3. CDR3 length equals 13 residues. The CDR3 DNA follows: TGTGCCAGCAGTGACAGGGGGGGGACTGAAGCTTTCTTT. This encodes CASSDRGGTEAFF.

The genes are TRBV19 and TRBJ1-5, with D tentatively TRBD1 (6 bases). The germline V gene has CDR1 LNHDA and CDR2 SQIVND (reference sequence). Trimming removed 4 bases at V and 4 bases at J, with 14 bases between. The CDR3 consists of 15 residues. The chain's CDR3 is CASSKLTGDNQPQHF. DNA for the CDR3: TGTGCCAGTAGTAAGCTGACAGGAGATAATCAGCCCCAGCATTTT.

V and J are TRBV6-4 and TRBJ2-1; the D gene is possibly TRBD1 (6 bases). The germline V and J ends were trimmed by 4 bases and 4 bases, with 8 bases remaining between them. CDR3 length equals 13 residues. Germline assignment: CDR1 MRHNA and CDR2 SNTAGT. The CDR3 is CASSAGHYNEQFF. CDR3 sequence (DNA): TGTGCCAGCAGTGCGGGACATTACAATGAGCAGTTCTTC.

The chain uses TRBV9 and TRBJ2-6; 12 bases line up with TRBD1. The CDR3 loop spans 19 amino acids. Germline assignment: CDR1 SGDLS and CDR2 YYNGEE. The trim removed 3 bases at V and 2 bases at J, leaving 9 bases unmatched. In DNA, the CDR3 is TGTGCCAGCAGCGCGCTGGGGGGACAGGGGGCGCCTGGGGCCAACGTCCTGACTTTC. This sequence encodes CASSALGGQGAPGANVLTF.

The chain has TRBV5-1 and TRBJ2-5; 11 bases agree with TRBD2. Per germline, CDR1 SGHRS and CDR2 YFSETQ. With V trimmed by 2 bases and J by 5 bases, 8 bases remained unmatched. The CDR3 runs 16 residues. For the CDR3, the DNA is TGCGCCAGCAGCTTTGGTAGCGGGAGGGTGGGCGAGACCCAGTACTTC. Protein sequence: CASSFGSGRVGETQYF.